The rows below give T cell receptor beta chains drawn from one sample of a study of blood T cell repertoires in COVID-19. Only in-frame clones appear in the TCRdb table, and some are missing; sequencing was by immunoSEQ multiplex PCR. The sample holds fewer than 200,000 clones, over 60% seen once. Specimen: peripheral blood. Receptors were obtained from a woman in her sixties or seventies with acute or convalescent COVID-19. Each CDR3 is given with its conserved first and last residue. D genes are given only for firm matches. Only some rows state a clone size, as once, few, many or a class for expanded clones.

V	D	length	size	J	CDR3	DNA
TRBV3-1/TRBV3-2	TRBD2	16	once	TRBJ2-7	CASSQDPSGRGGEQYF	TGTGCCAGCAGCCAAGACCCTAGCGGGAGAGGTGGCGAGCAGTACTTC
TRBV6-1	NA	15	NA	TRBJ2-7	CASSEEEGRHYEQYF	TGTGCCAGCAGTGAAGAAGAGGGCAGACACTACGAGCAGTACTTC
TRBV5-6	TRBD2	19	NA	TRBJ2-5	CASSPMGPLAGVSRETQYF	TGTGCCAGCAGCCCGATGGGTCCCCTAGCGGGAGTTTCACGGGAGACCCAGTACTTC
TRBV6-4	NA	15	NA	TRBJ2-7	CASKKPGRGIREQYF	TGTGCCAGCAAAAAACCGGGACGGGGGATTCGCGAGCAGTACTTC
TRBV5-1	TRBD1	15	NA	TRBJ1-5	CASSLSGQDNQPQHF	TGCGCCAGCAGCTTGTCGGGACAGGACAATCAGCCCCAGCATTTT
TRBV14	TRBD2	19	NA	TRBJ2-5	CASSQVSFEREVLQETQYF	TGTGCCAGCAGCCAAGTTTCGTTCGAGCGGGAGGTACTTCAAGAGACCCAGTACTTC
TRBV5-4	NA	14	NA	TRBJ1-4	CASSLPGENEKLFF	TGTGCCAGCAGCTTGCCCGGGGAGAATGAAAAACTGTTTTTT
TRBV15	TRBD1	16	NA	TRBJ1-5	CATSSRSGTGTQPQHF	TGTGCCACCAGCAGTCGATCCGGGACAGGGACCCAGCCCCAGCATTTT
TRBV19	NA	11	NA	TRBJ1-2	CASNGFYGYTF	TGTGCCAGTAACGGGTTCTATGGCTACACCTTC
TRBV3-1/TRBV3-2	NA	11	NA	TRBJ2-2	CASSLIGELFF	TGTGCCAGCAGTTTAATCGGGGAGCTGTTTTTT
TRBV5-1	NA	14	NA	TRBJ2-7	CASSLDAYSYEQYF	TGCGCCAGCAGCTTGGACGCCTACTCCTACGAGCAGTACTTC
TRBV18	NA	15	NA	TRBJ2-5	CASSLLAEAQETQYF	TGTGCCAGCTCATTACTAGCAGAAGCTCAAGAGACCCAGTACTTC
TRBV29-1	NA	12	NA	TRBJ1-4	CSAQAQNEKLFF	TGCAGCGCCCAGGCTCAGAATGAAAAACTGTTTTTT
TRBV5-1	TRBD1	15	NA	TRBJ2-7	CASSPSGTGTHEQYF	TGCGCCAGCAGCCCAAGCGGGACAGGGACCCACGAGCAGTACTTC
TRBV5-4	NA	14	NA	TRBJ2-5	CASGRRDGGETQYF	TGTGCCAGCGGAAGGAGAGATGGCGGAGAGACCCAGTACTTC
TRBV6-5	NA	14	NA	TRBJ2-3	CASRTTSNTDTQYF	TGTGCCAGCCGTACGACATCCAACACAGATACGCAGTATTTT
TRBV12-5	TRBD1	19	NA	TRBJ1-2	CASGLGIGTGPLMNYGYTF	TGTGCTAGTGGTTTGGGCATCGGGACAGGGCCGCTTATGAACTATGGCTACACCTTC
TRBV28	TRBD1	16	NA	TRBJ2-3	CASIPQVRGQGDTQYF	TGTGCCAGCATCCCCCAGGTTAGGGGACAGGGGGATACGCAGTATTTT
TRBV2	NA	18	once	TRBJ2-6	CASSEQAGLIPGANVLTF	TGTGCCAGCAGTGAACAGGCAGGGCTAATCCCTGGGGCCAACGTCCTGACTTTC
TRBV11-3	TRBD1	16	NA	TRBJ2-1	CASSHTGEYPYNEQFF	TGTGCCAGCAGCCACACAGGGGAATACCCTTACAATGAGCAGTTCTTC
TRBV30	NA	12	NA	TRBJ2-5	CAWSRGLETQYF	TGTGCCTGGAGTAGGGGTCTGGAGACCCAGTACTTC
TRBV5-6	TRBD2	12	NA	TRBJ2-3	CASSVSGGTQYF	TGTGCCAGCAGTGTTAGCGGGGGGACGCAGTATTTT